The 21 T cell receptor beta chains below come from one sample, sequenced in a study of memory CD4+ T cells and cytomegalovirus serostatus (dated by TCRdb to the late 2010s). Receptor libraries were prepared by the immunoSEQ multiplex PCR assay. The clones in this table, taken by TCRdb from immuneACCESS, are in-frame only. Not every clone is retained; where verified, under half of the shortfall comes from an unresolved V gene, and the cause of the rest is unknown. The sample has approximately 46,000 clones on record, under 85% of them singletons. The ten biggest clones cover 0.61% of the sample. Single viable CD3+CD4+CD8-CD45RO+ cells were sorted as memory CD4+ T cells on a FACSAria II. The specimen was memory CD4+ T cells from blood. Every receptor here comes from an adult in good health and CMV-seronegative.

The J gene is TRBJ2-1, the V gene TRBV4-1; D is unclear. The ends were cut back, 4 bases at V and 3 bases at J, with 7 bases in the middle. The CDR3 length is 13 residues. CDR1 is MGHRA and CDR2 is YSYEKL in the germline V gene. The DNA for the CDR3 is TGCGCCAGCAGCCGACGAATCTACAATGAGCAGTTCTTC. Translating gives CASSRRIYNEQFF.

The chain carries TRBV19 and TRBJ2-5, with 10 bases identical to TRBD2. The ends lost 0 bases at V and 1 base at J; junction bases unmatched: 2. Germline assignment: CDR1 LNHDA and CDR2 SQIVND (reference sequence). The CDR3 contains 16 residues. The CDR3, as DNA: TGTGCCAGTAGTATAGACACTAGCGGGGTCCAAGAGACCCAGTACTTC. This sequence encodes CASSIDTSGVQETQYF.

This rearrangement joins TRBV5-1 to TRBJ1-1, with D possibly matching TRBD1 (6 bases). The ends were cut back, 2 bases at V and 1 base at J, with 15 bases in the middle. The CDR3 is 16 residues long. The germline CDR1 and CDR2 sequences are SGHRS and YFSETQ. CDR3 nucleotide sequence: TGCGCCAGCAGCTTAAGCTCCGGGACACGGAACACTGAAGCTTTCTTT. Translated, it gives CASSLSSGTRNTEAFF. Full variable domain (outside the CDR3, taken from reference TRBV5-1 and TRBJ1-1): KAGVTQTPRYLIKTRGQQVTLSCSPISGHRSVSWYQQTPGQGLQFLFEYFSETQRNKGNFPGRFSGRQFSNSRSEMNVSTLELGDSALYLCASSLSSGTRNTEAFFGQGTRLTVV.

J is TRBJ1-4 and V is TRBV9, with D unresolved. Trimming took off 0 bases at V and 5 bases at J, with 11 bases between the two ends. From germline, CDR1 is SGDLS and CDR2 YYNGEE. The CDR3 extends over 15 amino acids. DNA for the CDR3: TGTGCCAGCAGCGTAGAAGGCAGTAGGAATGAAAAACTGTTTTTT. Protein product: CASSVEGSRNEKLFF.

The genes are TRBV19 and TRBJ2-7; 8 bases align to TRBD1. Per germline, CDR1 LNHDA and CDR2 SQIVND (reference sequence). CDR3 length: 12 residues. Trimming at V came to 6 bases and at J to 5 bases, leaving 3 bases not matched to a gene. CDR3 loop: CASSLTGDEQYF. The CDR3 DNA reads TGTGCCAGTAGCCTGACAGGGGACGAGCAGTACTTC. The whole variable domain, filled in from reference TRBV19 and TRBJ2-7, reads DGGITQSPKYLFRKEGQNVTLSCEQNLNHDAMYWYRQDPGQGLRLIYYSQIVNDFQKGDIAEGYSVSREKKESFPLTVTSAQKNPTAFYLCASSLTGDEQYFGPGTRLTVT.

The rearrangement joins TRBV7-9 to TRBJ2-2, with D perhaps TRBD2 (6 bases). The germline gives CDR1 SEHNR, CDR2 FQNEAQ (reference sequence). CDR3 length equals 17 residues. Trimming cost V 0 bases and J 3 bases, with 14 bases left between them. Here the CDR3 DNA reads TGTGCCAGCAGCTTAGCGGTCGGGAGAAGGGACACCGGGGAGCTGTTTTTT. It yields the protein CASSLAVGRRDTGELFF.

The V call is TRBV2, the J call TRBJ2-3; 14 nucleotides match TRBD2. The length of the CDR3 is 16 residues. Germline V gives CDR1 SNHLY, CDR2 FYNNEI. The V segment lost 5 bases and the J segment 6 bases; nucleotides outside the gene matches: 7. DNA of the CDR3: TGTGCCAGCAGTAGACTAGCGGGGGGGCCTGGGGATACGCAGTATTTT. Amino acid sequence: CASSRLAGGPGDTQYF.

The gene calls are TRBV5-1 and TRBJ2-7; D is unresolved. CDR3 size: 12 residues. Germline loops: CDR1 SGHRS, CDR2 YFSETQ. V lost 3 bases to trimming and J lost 2 bases, with 6 bases between them. CDR3 region: CASSYTPYEQYF. The CDR3, as DNA: TGCGCCAGCAGCTATACACCCTACGAGCAGTACTTC.

V usage is TRBV9 and J usage is TRBJ2-5; D possibly corresponds to TRBD2 (5 bases). The V gene lost 4 bases and the J gene lost 5 bases, with 9 bases spanning the gap. The CDR3 has 12 amino acids. Germline V gene data show CDR1 as SGDLS and CDR2 as YYNGEE. The CDR3 protein is CASSKLGETQYF. CDR3 DNA: TGTGCCAGCAGCAAACTAGGGGAGACCCAGTACTTC.

This chain connects TRBV9 to TRBJ1-5; 7 nucleotides match TRBD1. V was clipped by 3 bases and J by 4 bases; unmatched bases: 10. The V gene's germline CDR1 is SGDLS and CDR2 YYNGEE. The CDR3 has 16 amino acids. CDR3 coding DNA: TGTGCCAGCAGCGACGGCACCGGGACAGAGAATCAGCCCCAGCATTTT. Its protein product is CASSDGTGTENQPQHF.

The J gene is TRBJ1-4, the V gene TRBV6-1, with a weak D call TRBD1 (5 bases). Trimming left V 7 bases short and J 0 bases short, with 9 bases between. Germline loops: CDR1 MNHNS, CDR2 SASEGT. The CDR3 contains 14 residues. CDR3 amino acids: CASTGTTTNEKLFF. CDR3 DNA: TGTGCCAGCACCGGGACCACAACTAATGAAAAACTGTTTTTT.

This clone appeared a single time. V usage is TRBV5-1 and J usage is TRBJ2-1; D gene uncertain. The germline V and J ends were trimmed by 0 bases and 6 bases, with 7 bases remaining between them. Germline loops: CDR1 SGHRS, CDR2 YFSETQ. This CDR3 is built from 13 residues. CDR3 loop: CASSLGVPNEQFF. The CDR3 nucleotides read TGCGCCAGCAGCTTGGGCGTCCCCAATGAGCAGTTCTTC.

The chain has TRBV7-2 and TRBJ2-7; D is undetermined. This CDR3 contains 14 residues. In germline, CDR1 is SGHTA, CDR2 FQGNSA. Trimming removed 5 bases at V and 2 bases at J, with 13 bases between. In nucleotides, the CDR3 is TGTGCCAGCAGCCGAGGCGGAAGCCCCTACGAGCAGTACTTC. This codes for CASSRGGSPYEQYF.

This clone was seen a single time. The chain joins TRBV9 to TRBJ2-7; 7 bases match TRBD1. The V segment lost 0 bases and the J segment 3 bases; nucleotides outside the gene matches: 3. Germline CDR1 SGDLS, CDR2 YYNGEE. The CDR3 loop spans 14 amino acids. The CDR3 spells CASSVATGIYEQYF. Written as DNA, the CDR3 is TGTGCCAGCAGCGTAGCGACAGGGATCTACGAGCAGTACTTC.

V usage is TRBV9 and J usage is TRBJ2-7, with 8 bases lining up with TRBD1. The CDR3 sequence is 14 residues long. V lost 0 bases to trimming and J lost 3 bases; unmatched junction nucleotides: 2. Germline-derived CDR1 and CDR2 are SGDLS and YYNGEE. CDR3 in DNA: TGTGCCAGCAGCGTAGGGGGACAGGACTACGAGCAGTACTTC. Translated: CASSVGGQDYEQYF.

The chain uses TRBV29-1 and TRBJ2-7; no definite D call. The CDR3 totals 11 residues. Germline CDR1 and CDR2: SQVTM and ANQGSEA. V was pared by 4 bases and J by 4 bases, with 8 bases between. The CDR3 DNA reads TGCAGCGTTGGGGGTAAATACGAGCAGTACTTC. This translates into CSVGGKYEQYF.

V is TRBV19 and J is TRBJ2-3; D gene unclear. Germline V gene lookup returns CDR1 LNHDA and CDR2 SQIVND (reference sequence). Trimming stripped 7 bases from V and 2 bases from J, with 13 bases between. The CDR3 is 14 amino acids. The CDR3 bases are TGTGCCAGTATGTTGGCAGTCAACACAGATACGCAGTATTTT. Amino acid sequence: CASMLAVNTDTQYF.

The rearrangement joins TRBV5-4 to TRBJ1-3; D call uncertain. Germline assignment: CDR1 SGHNT and CDR2 YYREEE (reference sequence). V lost 4 bases to trimming and J lost 0 bases, with 5 bases between them. This CDR3 spans 13 amino acids. CDR3 sequence (DNA): TGTGCCAGCAGCAGGGACTCTGGAAACACCATATATTTT. As protein: CASSRDSGNTIYF.

J is TRBJ2-5 and V is TRBV7-3; 10 bases line up with TRBD2. Per the germline V gene, CDR1 is SGHTA and CDR2 is FQGTGA. The CDR3 contains 16 residues. The V and J ends lost 5 bases and 5 bases, in that order; junction bases with no gene match: 11. CDR3 protein: CASSPGPGLAKETQYF. The CDR3 bases are TGTGCCAGCAGCCCGGGACCGGGACTAGCGAAGGAGACCCAGTACTTC.

The CDR3 sequence is CASSLGQGTYNEQFF. CDR3 DNA: TGCGCCAGCAGCCTTGGACAGGGGACCTACAATGAGCAGTTCTTC. The chain employs TRBV4-3 and TRBJ2-1, with TRBD1 matching over 9 bases. The CDR3 is 15 amino acids. J lost 2 bases, V lost 4 bases, and 3 bases had no gene match. Germline V lookup: CDR1 LGHNA, CDR2 YSLEER.

This clone has a handful of counts. The genes are TRBV2 and TRBJ1-1; 7 nucleotides line up with TRBD1. The CDR3 covers 15 residues. Germline V gene sequence: CDR1 SNHLY, CDR2 FYNNEI. J gave up 5 bases and V 6 bases, and 12 bases lay outside the gene matches. CDR3 DNA: TGTGCCAGCAGAGAGATGACAGGGATGGAGACTGAAGCTTTCTTT. Translated: CASREMTGMETEAFF.